This TCR beta chain was sequenced in a study of control samples from healthy donors and cancer patients. Libraries were prepared by immunoSEQ multiplex PCR; TCRdb keeps only in-frame clonotypes and omits some of them. The data contain tens of thousands of clones, approximately 85% of them singletons. V was pared by 2 bases and J by 4 bases, with 10 bases between. This CDR3 region has 14 residues. Germline V gene data show CDR1 as SGHVS and CDR2 as FQNEAQ. The chain employs TRBV7-8 and TRBJ2-3; unclear D gene. The sequenced material came from blood. The TCR was taken from a man aged 40-49 years in good health. This CDR3 is CASSLRRAPDTQYF. The CDR3, as DNA: TGTGCCAGCAGCTTAAGACGGGCCCCAGATACGCAGTATTTT.